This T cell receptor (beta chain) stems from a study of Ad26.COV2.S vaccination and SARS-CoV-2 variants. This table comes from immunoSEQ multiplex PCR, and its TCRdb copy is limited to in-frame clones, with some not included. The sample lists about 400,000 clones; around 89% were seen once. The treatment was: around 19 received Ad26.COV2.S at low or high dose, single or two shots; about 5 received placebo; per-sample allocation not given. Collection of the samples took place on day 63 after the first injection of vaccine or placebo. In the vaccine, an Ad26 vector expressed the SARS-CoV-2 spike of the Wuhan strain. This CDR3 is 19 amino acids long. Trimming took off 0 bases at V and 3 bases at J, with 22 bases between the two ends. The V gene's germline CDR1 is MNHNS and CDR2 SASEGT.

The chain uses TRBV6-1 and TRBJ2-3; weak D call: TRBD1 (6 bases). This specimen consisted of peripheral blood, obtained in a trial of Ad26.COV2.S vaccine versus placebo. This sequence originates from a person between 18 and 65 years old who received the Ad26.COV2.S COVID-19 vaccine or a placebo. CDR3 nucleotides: TGTGCCAGCAGTGAAGCGTTGGGGACAATCCCTGTGGGGACAGATACGCAGTATTTT. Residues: CASSEALGTIPVGTDTQYF.